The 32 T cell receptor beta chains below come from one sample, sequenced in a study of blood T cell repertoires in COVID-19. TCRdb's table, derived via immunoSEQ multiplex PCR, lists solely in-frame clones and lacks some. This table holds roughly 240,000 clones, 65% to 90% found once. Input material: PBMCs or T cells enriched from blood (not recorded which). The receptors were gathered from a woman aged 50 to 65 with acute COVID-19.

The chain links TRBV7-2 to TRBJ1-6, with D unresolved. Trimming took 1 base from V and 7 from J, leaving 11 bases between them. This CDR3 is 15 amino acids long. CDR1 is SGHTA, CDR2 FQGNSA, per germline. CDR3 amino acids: CASSLVPGSNSPLHF. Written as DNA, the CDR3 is TGTGCCAGCAGCTTAGTTCCGGGGTCCAATTCACCCCTCCACTTT.

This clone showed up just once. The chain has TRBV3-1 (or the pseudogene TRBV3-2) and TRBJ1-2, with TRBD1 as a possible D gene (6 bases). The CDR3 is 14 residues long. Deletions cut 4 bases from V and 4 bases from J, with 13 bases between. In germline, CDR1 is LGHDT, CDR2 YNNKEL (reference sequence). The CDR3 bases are TGTGCCAGCAGCCCACGGGGGGCCCGCTATGGCTACACCTTC. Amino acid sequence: CASSPRGARYGYTF.

CDR3 amino acids: CAWSPIGGRTDTQYF. CDR3 DNA sequence: TGTGCCTGGAGTCCAATAGGGGGCAGAACAGATACGCAGTATTTT. The chain uses TRBV30 and TRBJ2-3, with 7 bases identical to TRBD1. Germline V gives CDR1 GTSNPN, CDR2 SVGIG (reference sequence). This CDR3 is 15 amino acids long. The junction had 8 bases not matched to a gene; V was cut back by 2 bases and J by 3 bases.

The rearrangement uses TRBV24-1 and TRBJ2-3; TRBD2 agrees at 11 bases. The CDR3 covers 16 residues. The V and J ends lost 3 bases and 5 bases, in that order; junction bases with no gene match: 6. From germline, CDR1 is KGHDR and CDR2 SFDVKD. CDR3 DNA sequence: TGTGCCACCAGTGATCCCGGGACTAGCGGAGAAGATACGCAGTATTTT. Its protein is CATSDPGTSGEDTQYF.

The DNA for the CDR3 is TGCGCCAGCAGCTTGGCGGGACAGATGCACTACGAGCAGTACTTC. Its translation: CASSLAGQMHYEQYF. V and J are TRBV5-1 and TRBJ2-7, with 7 bases lining up with TRBD1. There are 15 residues in the CDR3. Germline CDR1 is SGHRS and CDR2 is YFSETQ. V was pared by 0 bases and J by 3 bases, with 6 bases of the junction left unmatched.

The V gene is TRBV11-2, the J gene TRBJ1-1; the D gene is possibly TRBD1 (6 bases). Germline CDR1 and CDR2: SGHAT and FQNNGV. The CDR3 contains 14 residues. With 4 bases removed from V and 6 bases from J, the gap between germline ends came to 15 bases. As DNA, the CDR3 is TGTGCCAGCAGCTCGCTCAGGGGCTGGGCTGAAGCTTTCTTT. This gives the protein CASSSLRGWAEAFF.

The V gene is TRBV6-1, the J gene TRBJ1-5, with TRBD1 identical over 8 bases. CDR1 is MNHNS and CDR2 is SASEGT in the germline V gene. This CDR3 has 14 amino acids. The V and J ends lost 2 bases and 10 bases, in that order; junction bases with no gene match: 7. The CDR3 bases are TGTGCCAGCAGTGAAAAAAGACAGGGGAACCCCCAGCATTTT. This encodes CASSEKRQGNPQHF.

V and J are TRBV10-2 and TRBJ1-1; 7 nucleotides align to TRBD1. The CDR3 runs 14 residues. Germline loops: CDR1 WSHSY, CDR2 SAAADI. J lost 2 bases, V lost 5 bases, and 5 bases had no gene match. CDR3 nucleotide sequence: TGCGCCAGCAGTAGACAGGGTCTTAACACTGAAGCTTTCTTT. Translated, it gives CASSRQGLNTEAFF.

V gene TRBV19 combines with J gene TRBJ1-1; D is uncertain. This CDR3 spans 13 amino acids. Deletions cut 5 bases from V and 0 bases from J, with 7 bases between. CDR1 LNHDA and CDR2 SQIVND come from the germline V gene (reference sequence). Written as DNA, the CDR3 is TGTGCCAGTAGTCCCCGGTTGAACACTGAAGCTTTCTTT. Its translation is CASSPRLNTEAFF.

The CDR3 nucleotides read TGTGCCAGCAGCCCAGGACAGGAAGTGTTGACTGAAGCTTTCTTT. Translation gives CASSPGQEVLTEAFF. J is TRBJ1-1 and V is TRBV9; 7 bases fit TRBD1. CDR3 length: 15 residues. After removal of 4 bases from V and 5 bases from J, the junction contained 11 bases not matched to a gene. Germline loops: CDR1 SGDLS, CDR2 YYNGEE.

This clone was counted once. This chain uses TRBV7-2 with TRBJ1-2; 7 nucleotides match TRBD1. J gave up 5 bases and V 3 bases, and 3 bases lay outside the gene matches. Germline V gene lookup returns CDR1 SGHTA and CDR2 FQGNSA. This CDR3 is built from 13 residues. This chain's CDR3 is CASSLDRLYGYTF. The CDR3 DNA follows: TGTGCCAGCAGCTTGGACAGGTTATATGGCTACACCTTC. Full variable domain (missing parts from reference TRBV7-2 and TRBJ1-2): GAGVSQSPSNKVTEKGKDVELRCDPISGHTALYWYRQSLGQGLEFLIYFQGNSAPDKSGLPSDRFSAERTGGSVSTLTIQRTQQEDSAVYLCASSLDRLYGYTFGSGTRLTVV.

CDR3 nucleotide sequence: TGTGCCAGCAGCCAAGGGGTGACTGGAGATAATGGCTACACCTTC. Its translation: CASSQGVTGDNGYTF. The chain employs TRBV3-1 (or the pseudogene TRBV3-2) and TRBJ1-2, with D unresolved. Trimming shortened V by 1 base and J by 6 bases, and 15 bases separated the two germline ends. The length of the CDR3 is 15 residues. Germline values: CDR1 LGHDT, CDR2 YNNKEL (reference sequence).

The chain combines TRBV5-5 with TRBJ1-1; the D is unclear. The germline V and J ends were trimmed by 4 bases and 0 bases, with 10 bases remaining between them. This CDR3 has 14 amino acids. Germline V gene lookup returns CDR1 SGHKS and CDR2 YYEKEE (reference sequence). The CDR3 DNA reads TGTGCCAGCAGCCGCGGACTCTTGAACACTGAAGCTTTCTTT. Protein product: CASSRGLLNTEAFF.

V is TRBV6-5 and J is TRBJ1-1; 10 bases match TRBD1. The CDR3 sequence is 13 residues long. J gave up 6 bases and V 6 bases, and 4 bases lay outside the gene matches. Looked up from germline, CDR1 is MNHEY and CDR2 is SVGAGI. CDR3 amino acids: CASRMTGGPEAFF. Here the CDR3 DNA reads TGTGCCAGCAGGATGACAGGGGGCCCTGAAGCTTTCTTT.

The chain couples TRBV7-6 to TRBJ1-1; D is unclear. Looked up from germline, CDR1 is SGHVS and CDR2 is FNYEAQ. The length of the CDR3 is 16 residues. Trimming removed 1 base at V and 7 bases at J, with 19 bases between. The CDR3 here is CASSLGAGSGLFEAFF. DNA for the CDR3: TGTGCCAGCAGCTTAGGCGCGGGCTCGGGTCTTTTTGAAGCTTTCTTT.

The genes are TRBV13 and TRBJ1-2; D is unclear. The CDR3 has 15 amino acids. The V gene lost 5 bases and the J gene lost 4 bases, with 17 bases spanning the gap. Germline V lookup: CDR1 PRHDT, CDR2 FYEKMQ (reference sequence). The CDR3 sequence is CASSLGRDGVYGYTF. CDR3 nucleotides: TGTGCCAGCAGCCTCGGACGCGACGGGGTCTATGGCTACACCTTC.

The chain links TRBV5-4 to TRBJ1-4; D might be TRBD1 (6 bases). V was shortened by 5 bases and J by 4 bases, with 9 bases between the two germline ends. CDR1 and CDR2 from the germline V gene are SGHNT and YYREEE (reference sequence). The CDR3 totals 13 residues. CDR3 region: CASRGQSNEKLFF. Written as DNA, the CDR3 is TGTGCCAGCAGAGGACAGAGTAATGAAAAACTGTTTTTT.

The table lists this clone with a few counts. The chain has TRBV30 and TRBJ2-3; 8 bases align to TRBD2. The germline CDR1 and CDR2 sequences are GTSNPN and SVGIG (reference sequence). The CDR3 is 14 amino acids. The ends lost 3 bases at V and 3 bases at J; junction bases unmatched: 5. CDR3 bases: TGTGCCTGGAGAAAGACGGGGGGGACAGATACGCAGTATTTT. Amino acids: CAWRKTGGTDTQYF.

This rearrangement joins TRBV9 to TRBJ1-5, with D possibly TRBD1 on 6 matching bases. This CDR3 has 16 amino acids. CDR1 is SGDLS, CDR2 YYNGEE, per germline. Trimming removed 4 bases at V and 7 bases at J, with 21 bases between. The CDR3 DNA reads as TGTGCCAGCAGCCGGGGGGGCGAGAGGGCCCAACAGCCCCAGCATTTT. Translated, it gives CASSRGGERAQQPQHF.

CDR3 nucleotide sequence: TGTGCCAGCAGCTCATTGGACAGGGGAGAGTCCACCGGGGAGCTGTTTTTT. Its translation: CASSSLDRGESTGELFF. This chain uses TRBV7-9 with TRBJ2-2; TRBD1 matches at 9 bases. Per the germline V gene, CDR1 is SEHNR and CDR2 is FQNEAQ (reference sequence). After removal of 4 bases from V and 4 bases from J, the junction contained 10 bases not matched to a gene. The CDR3 totals 17 residues.

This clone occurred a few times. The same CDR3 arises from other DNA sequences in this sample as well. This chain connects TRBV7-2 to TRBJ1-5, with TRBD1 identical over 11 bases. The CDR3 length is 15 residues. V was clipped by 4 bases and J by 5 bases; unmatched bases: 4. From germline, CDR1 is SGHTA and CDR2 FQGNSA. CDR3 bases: TGTGCCAGCAGCTCCGGGACAGGGGGTTATCAGCCCCAGCATTTT. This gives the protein CASSSGTGGYQPQHF.

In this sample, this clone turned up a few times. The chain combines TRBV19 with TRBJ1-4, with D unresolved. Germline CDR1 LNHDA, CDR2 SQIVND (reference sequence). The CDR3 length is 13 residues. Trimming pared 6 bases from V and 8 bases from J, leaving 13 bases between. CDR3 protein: CASSTPAWEKLFF. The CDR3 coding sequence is TGTGCCAGTAGCACCCCAGCGTGGGAAAAACTGTTTTTT.

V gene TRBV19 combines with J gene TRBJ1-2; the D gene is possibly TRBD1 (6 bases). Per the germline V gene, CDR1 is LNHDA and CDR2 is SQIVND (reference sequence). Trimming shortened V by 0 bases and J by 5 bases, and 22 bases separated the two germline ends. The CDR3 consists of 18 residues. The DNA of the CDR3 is TGTGCCAGTAGTATAGAGGTGGCGGGGGCCGTTTTTTCGTATGGCTACACCTTC. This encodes CASSIEVAGAVFSYGYTF.

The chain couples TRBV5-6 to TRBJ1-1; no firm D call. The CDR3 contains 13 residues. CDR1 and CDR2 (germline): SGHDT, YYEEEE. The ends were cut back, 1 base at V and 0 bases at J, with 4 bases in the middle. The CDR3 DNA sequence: TGTGCCAGCAGCTTGCCCATGAACACTGAAGCTTTCTTT. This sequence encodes CASSLPMNTEAFF.

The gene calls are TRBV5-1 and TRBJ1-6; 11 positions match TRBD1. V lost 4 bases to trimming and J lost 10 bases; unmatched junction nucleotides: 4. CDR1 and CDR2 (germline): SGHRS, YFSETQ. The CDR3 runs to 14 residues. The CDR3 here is CASSPGQGASPLHF. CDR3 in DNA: TGCGCCAGCAGCCCCGGACAGGGGGCCTCACCCCTCCACTTT.

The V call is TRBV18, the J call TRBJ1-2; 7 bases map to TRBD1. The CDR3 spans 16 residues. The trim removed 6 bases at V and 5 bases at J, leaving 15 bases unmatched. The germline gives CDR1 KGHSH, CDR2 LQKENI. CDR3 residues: CASSDLLTRGDYGYTF. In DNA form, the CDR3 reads TGTGCCAGCTCCGATCTCCTTACCAGGGGGGATTATGGCTACACCTTC.

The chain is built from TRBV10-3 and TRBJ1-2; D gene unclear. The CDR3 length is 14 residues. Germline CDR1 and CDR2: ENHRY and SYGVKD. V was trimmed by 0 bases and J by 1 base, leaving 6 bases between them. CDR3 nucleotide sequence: TGTGCCATCAGTGAGTCGGGCAGTAACTATGGCTACACCTTC. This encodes CAISESGSNYGYTF.

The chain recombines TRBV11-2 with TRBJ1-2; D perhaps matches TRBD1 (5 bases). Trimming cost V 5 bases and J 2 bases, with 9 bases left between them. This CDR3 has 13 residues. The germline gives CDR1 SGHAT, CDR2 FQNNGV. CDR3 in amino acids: CASSQTANYGYTF. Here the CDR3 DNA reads TGTGCCAGCAGCCAGACAGCGAACTATGGCTACACCTTC.

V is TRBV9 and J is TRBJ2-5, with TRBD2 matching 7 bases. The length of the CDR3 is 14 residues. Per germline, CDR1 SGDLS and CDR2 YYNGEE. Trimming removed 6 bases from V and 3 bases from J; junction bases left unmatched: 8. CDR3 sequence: CASTPSSGEETQYF. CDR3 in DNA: TGTGCCAGCACCCCCTCTAGCGGTGAAGAGACCCAGTACTTC.

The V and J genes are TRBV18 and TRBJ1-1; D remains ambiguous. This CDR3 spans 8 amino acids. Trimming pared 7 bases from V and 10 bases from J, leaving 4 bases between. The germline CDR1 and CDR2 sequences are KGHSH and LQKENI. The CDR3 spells CASYRAFF. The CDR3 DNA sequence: TGTGCCAGCTACAGAGCTTTCTTT.

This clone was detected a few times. The CDR3 nucleotides read TGTGCCAGCAGCTCGCGTGTGTCGACAGTCGTAGACACTGAAGCTTTCTTT. It translates to CASSSRVSTVVDTEAFF. The chain joins TRBV14 to TRBJ1-1, with TRBD1 as a possible D gene (5 bases). Trimming cost V 5 bases and J 3 bases, with 22 bases left between them. From germline, CDR1 is SGHDN and CDR2 FVKESK. The CDR3 is 17 residues long.

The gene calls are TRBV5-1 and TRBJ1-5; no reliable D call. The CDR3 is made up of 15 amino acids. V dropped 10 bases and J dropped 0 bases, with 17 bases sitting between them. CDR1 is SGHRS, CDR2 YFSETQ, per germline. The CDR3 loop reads CACYPGEYSNQPQHF. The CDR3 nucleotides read TGCGCCTGCTACCCCGGGGAATATAGCAATCAGCCCCAGCATTTT.